The rows below give T cell receptor beta chains drawn from one sample of a study of cytomegalovirus exposure and HLA in healthy donors. Here immunoSEQ multiplex PCR was the method, and the copy in TCRdb shows in-frame clones only, minus some. The sample has some 160,000 clones, 88% seen once; the top ten hold 2.5% to 3%. Sequencing was performed on PBMCs. These receptors all stem from a man between 18 and 35 years old in good health and CMV-seronegative. The CDR3 runs from the conserved cysteine through the conserved F or W. A D gene is named only where the DNA matches it firmly. Clone sizes are given selectively: once, few, many, or a class where the clone is expanded.

v_call,d_call,clone_size,j_call,cdr3_aa,cdr3_nt
TRBV11-3,TRBD2,NA,TRBJ2-5,CASSPGGSGRGTETQYF,TGTGCCAGCAGCCCCGGTGGTAGCGGGAGGGGGACAGAGACCCAGTACTTC
TRBV2,TRBD2,NA,TRBJ2-1,CASKGTSGNNEQFF,TGTGCCAGCAAGGGGACTAGCGGGAACAATGAGCAGTTCTTC
TRBV19,NA,NA,TRBJ1-5,CASSKLRGTNQPQHF,TGTGCCAGTAGTAAGCTGAGAGGGACTAATCAGCCCCAGCATTTT
TRBV5-6,NA,NA,TRBJ2-3,CASSLVTRTDTQYF,TGTGCCAGCAGCTTGGTTACACGCACAGATACGCAGTATTTT
TRBV30,NA,NA,TRBJ2-1,CAWSSGIEQFF,TGTGCCTGGAGTTCAGGGATTGAGCAGTTCTTC
TRBV5-1,TRBD1,NA,TRBJ1-3,CASSLGQGGNTIYF,TGCGCCAGCAGCTTGGGACAGGGAGGAAACACCATATATTTT
TRBV5-1,TRBD2,NA,TRBJ2-3,CASSPGLAGGADTQYF,TGCGCCAGCAGCCCGGGACTAGCGGGAGGTGCAGATACGCAGTATTTT
TRBV29-1,TRBD2,NA,TRBJ2-1,CSASLAGFEFF,TGCAGCGCCTCACTAGCGGGATTTGAGTTCTTC
TRBV28,TRBD2,NA,TRBJ2-7,CASSSGGRNEQYF,TGTGCCAGCAGTTCGGGGGGGAGGAACGAGCAGTACTTC
TRBV6-1,TRBD1,NA,TRBJ1-5,CASGTGPNQPQHF,TGTGCCAGTGGGACAGGCCCAAATCAGCCCCAGCATTTT
TRBV2,TRBD1,NA,TRBJ1-4,CASSLINRGPPPTNEKLFF,TGTGCCAGCAGCCTAATAAACAGGGGGCCCCCCCCAACTAATGAAAAACTGTTTTTT
TRBV11-2,NA,once,TRBJ2-1,CASSLGRLSSSYNEQFF,TGTGCCAGCAGCTTAGGGCGGCTTTCCAGCTCCTACAATGAGCAGTTCTTC
TRBV2,TRBD2,once,TRBJ2-1,CASLGLAGLNGNNEQFF,TGTGCCAGCCTGGGACTAGCGGGCCTAAATGGGAACAATGAGCAGTTCTTC
TRBV7-2,TRBD2,NA,TRBJ2-4,CASSQRTSGWGNIQYF,TGTGCCAGCAGCCAAAGGACTAGCGGTTGGGGAAACATTCAGTACTTC
TRBV11-2,NA,NA,TRBJ1-1,CASSLGGDGAFF,TGTGCCAGCAGCTTAGGCGGGGACGGAGCTTTCTTT
TRBV12-5,TRBD1,few,TRBJ1-6,CASAPTGVNSPLHF,TGTGCTAGTGCCCCGACAGGGGTAAATTCACCCCTCCACTTT
TRBV6-1,TRBD2,NA,TRBJ2-7,CASSEASTGGVYEQYF,TGTGCCAGCAGTGAAGCGTCAACGGGAGGGGTATACGAGCAGTACTTC
TRBV5-6,TRBD1,NA,TRBJ1-5,CASSVQGLGQPQHF,TGTGCCAGCAGCGTACAGGGGTTGGGTCAGCCCCAGCATTTT
TRBV6-5,TRBD1,NA,TRBJ2-3,CASSFGTGGTDTQYF,TGTGCCAGCAGTTTCGGAACAGGGGGGACAGATACGCAGTATTTT
TRBV4-1,NA,NA,TRBJ1-2,CASSQEGRVQDNYGYTF,TGCGCCAGCAGCCAAGAAGGGAGGGTTCAAGATAACTATGGCTACACCTTC